The 24 T cell receptor beta chains in this list originate from one sample, sequenced in a study of blood T cell repertoires in COVID-19. Profiling relied on immunoSEQ multiplex PCR, and the TCRdb table lists in-frame clones only, not all of them. The sample records 150,000 to 200,000 clones, approximately 84% being singletons. The sample taken for sequencing was peripheral blood. The origin of the receptors is a human donor with acute or convalescent COVID-19. The donor label of this sample is uncertain.

The chain is built from TRBV7-2 and TRBJ2-7; 13 bases fit TRBD2. V trimming: 3 bases; J trimming: 3 bases; junction bases outside the gene matches: 8. Germline CDR1 and CDR2: SGHTA and FQGNSA. The CDR3 length is 17 residues. The CDR3, as DNA: TGTGCCAGCAGCTTCGGACTAGCGGGGGAGAAGTACTACGAGCAGTACTTC. Translated: CASSFGLAGEKYYEQYF.

The DNA of the CDR3 is TGTGCCTGGAGTGTAATAGCGATTGAGACCCAGTACTTC. Protein product: CAWSVIAIETQYF. The chain joins TRBV30 to TRBJ2-5; D is possibly TRBD2 (5 bases). The CDR3 runs to 13 residues. Trimming stripped 0 bases from V and 5 bases from J, with 10 bases between. Germline V gene lookup returns CDR1 GTSNPN and CDR2 SVGIG (reference sequence).

The chain is built from TRBV27 and TRBJ2-7, with 8 nucleotides matching TRBD1. The trim removed 5 bases at V and 2 bases at J, leaving 8 bases unmatched. The CDR3 spans 15 residues. The germline V gene encodes CDR1 MNHEY and CDR2 SMNVEV (reference sequence). CDR3 in DNA: TGTGCCAGCAGTCCTACCGGGACAGGAGCCTACGAGCAGTACTTC. As protein: CASSPTGTGAYEQYF.

This clone was observed a single time. The chain links TRBV7-2 to TRBJ2-5; 9 bases fit TRBD2. From germline, CDR1 is SGHTA and CDR2 FQGNSA. The CDR3 sequence is 15 residues long. V lost 4 bases and J lost 2; bases outside the gene matches: 5. The CDR3 sequence is CASSWTGLAQETQYF. CDR3 bases: TGTGCCAGCAGCTGGACAGGACTAGCGCAAGAGACCCAGTACTTC.

This rearrangement joins TRBV18 to TRBJ2-5, with TRBD1 matching over 10 bases. The length of the CDR3 is 14 residues. Germline CDR1 reads KGHSH; CDR2 reads LQKENI. J was trimmed by 7 bases and V by 3 bases; bases with no gene match: 5. Written as DNA, the CDR3 is TGTGCCAGCTCACCCGACAGGGGGCAAAGGACCCAGTACTTC. Its translation is CASSPDRGQRTQYF.

V and J are TRBV15 and TRBJ2-5, with a weak D call TRBD2 (5 bases). The germline V and J ends were trimmed by 2 bases and 5 bases, with 12 bases remaining between them. The CDR3 runs 14 residues. Germline V lookup: CDR1 LNHNV, CDR2 YYDKDF (reference sequence). DNA for the CDR3: TGTGCCACCAGCAGATCGGGAAGTGGCGAGACCCAGTACTTC. It yields the protein CATSRSGSGETQYF.

CDR3 sequence reads: CASSLRIAGGNEQYF. In DNA form, the CDR3 reads TGCGCCAGCAGCTTGAGGATAGCGGGAGGGAACGAGCAGTACTTC. The rearrangement joins TRBV5-1 to TRBJ2-7; 11 bases align to TRBD2. The CDR3 totals 15 residues. The germline gives CDR1 SGHRS, CDR2 YFSETQ. The J segment lost 5 bases and the V segment lost 1 base, leaving 5 bases of the junction unmatched.

This clone was seen only a few times. J is TRBJ2-5 and V is TRBV11-1; 11 bases are shared with TRBD2. Germline lookup yields CDR1 SGHAT and CDR2 FQDESV (reference sequence). V was clipped by 5 bases and J by 5 bases; unmatched bases: 10. The CDR3 runs 16 residues. The CDR3 loop reads CASSPRLAGPRETQYF. The CDR3 DNA reads as TGTGCCAGCAGCCCGAGACTAGCGGGGCCCCGGGAGACCCAGTACTTC.

This chain uses TRBV5-5 with TRBJ1-5, with TRBD1 matching over 8 bases. This CDR3 has 17 amino acids. Unmatched junction bases numbered 7, after V lost 2 bases and J lost 0 bases. Per the germline V gene, CDR1 is SGHKS and CDR2 is YYEKEE (reference sequence). CDR3 loop: CASSFRTGPNSNQPQHF. The CDR3 coding sequence is TGTGCCAGCAGCTTCAGGACAGGGCCAAATAGCAATCAGCCCCAGCATTTT.

This clone appeared a few times. The V gene is TRBV13, the J gene TRBJ2-1; TRBD2 matches 7 bases. V lost 7 bases and J lost 6; bases outside the gene matches: 9. The V gene's germline CDR1 is PRHDT and CDR2 FYEKMQ (reference sequence). The CDR3 is made up of 14 amino acids. In nucleotides, the CDR3 is TGTGCCAGCAAAACTAGCGCTCAATCCAATGAGCAGTTCTTC. Translation gives CASKTSAQSNEQFF.

The chain is built from TRBV2 and TRBJ1-6; D is ambiguous. Trimming cost V 6 bases and J 11 bases, with 17 bases left between them. The CDR3 is 14 amino acids. Germline CDR1 is SNHLY and CDR2 is FYNNEI. The CDR3 loop reads CASRGGTAGPPLHF. CDR3 bases: TGTGCCAGCAGGGGAGGAACGGCCGGACCACCCCTCCACTTT.

Only one count was recorded for this clone. This chain uses TRBV19 with TRBJ1-5, with 7 bases aligning to TRBD1. The germline CDR1 and CDR2 sequences are LNHDA and SQIVND (reference sequence). Trimming removed 5 bases from V and 2 bases from J; junction bases left unmatched: 12. The CDR3 covers 17 residues. CDR3 protein: CASSSDRARHGNQPQHF. CDR3 coding DNA: TGTGCCAGTAGTTCTGACAGGGCCCGCCATGGCAATCAGCCCCAGCATTTT.

The V call is TRBV19, the J call TRBJ1-1; D gene uncertain. The CDR3 runs 14 residues. Trimming took 4 bases from V and 2 from J, leaving 11 bases between them. The V gene's germline CDR1 is LNHDA and CDR2 SQIVND (reference sequence). The CDR3 loop reads CASSTPGVNTEAFF. CDR3 coding DNA: TGTGCCAGTAGTACACCCGGGGTTAACACTGAAGCTTTCTTT.

Of note for this clone: This may be a read error, as it is one base from a much larger clone. This sequence joins TRBV5-4 and TRBJ2-7; D call uncertain. Trimming shortened V by 4 bases and J by 0 bases, and 5 bases separated the two germline ends. The CDR3 contains 12 residues. Germline loops: CDR1 SGHNT, CDR2 YYREEE (reference sequence). The CDR3 bases are TGTGCCAGCAGCACCGGCTCCTACGAGCAGTACTTC. Its protein is CASSTGSYEQYF. Full variable domain (outside the CDR3, taken from reference TRBV5-4 and TRBJ2-7): ETGVTQSPTHLIKTRGQQVTLRCSSQSGHNTVSWYQQALGQGPQFIFQYYREEENGRGNFPPRFSGLQFPNYSSELNVNALELDDSALYLCASSTGSYEQYFGPGTRLTVT.

The V call is TRBV19, the J call TRBJ1-6, with D unclear. Trimming took 6 bases from V and 10 from J, leaving 13 bases between them. CDR3 length: 13 amino acids. Germline V gene lookup returns CDR1 LNHDA and CDR2 SQIVND (reference sequence). The CDR3 region is CASSPTSRSPLHF. For the CDR3, the DNA is TGTGCCAGTAGCCCTACCTCTAGGTCACCCCTCCACTTT. The entire variable domain, with the rest obtained from reference TRBV19 and TRBJ1-6, is as follows: DGGITQSPKYLFRKEGQNVTLSCEQNLNHDAMYWYRQDPGQGLRLIYYSQIVNDFQKGDIAEGYSVSREKKESFPLTVTSAQKNPTAFYLCASSPTSRSPLHFGNGTRLTVT.

The J gene is TRBJ2-2, the V gene TRBV10-1; a possible D gene is TRBD2 (6 bases). V was clipped by 5 bases and J by 1 base, with 11 bases between them. The CDR3 is made up of 15 amino acids. Per the germline V gene, CDR1 is WNHNN and CDR2 is SYGVQD (reference sequence). CDR3 nucleotides: TGCGCCAGCAGTCGGGACTCTCAGAACACCGGGGAGCTGTTTTTT. Amino acid sequence: CASSRDSQNTGELFF.

The genes are TRBV28 and TRBJ2-2; D unresolved. Trimming shortened V by 5 bases and J by 2 bases, and 3 bases separated the two germline ends. Germline assignment: CDR1 MDHEN and CDR2 SYDVKM. This CDR3 has 12 residues. In DNA form, the CDR3 reads TGTGCCAGCAGTCTTAACACCGGGGAGCTGTTTTTT. It yields the protein CASSLNTGELFF.

J is TRBJ2-7 and V is TRBV5-1; TRBD2 matches 10 bases. The V gene's germline CDR1 is SGHRS and CDR2 YFSETQ. The trim removed 3 bases at V and 2 bases at J, leaving 5 bases unmatched. There are 15 residues in the CDR3. Here the CDR3 DNA reads TGCGCCAGCAGCTCAACGGGACTAGCGACCTACGAGCAGTACTTC. Translating it yields CASSSTGLATYEQYF. The entire variable domain, with the rest obtained from reference TRBV5-1 and TRBJ2-7, is as follows: KAGVTQTPRYLIKTRGQQVTLSCSPISGHRSVSWYQQTPGQGLQFLFEYFSETQRNKGNFPGRFSGRQFSNSRSEMNVSTLELGDSALYLCASSSTGLATYEQYFGPGTRLTVT.

This sequence joins TRBV3-1 (or the pseudogene TRBV3-2) and TRBJ2-5, with 7 nucleotides matching TRBD1. Looked up from germline, CDR1 is LGHDT and CDR2 is YNNKEL (reference sequence). CDR3 size: 14 residues. V lost 5 bases, J lost 2 bases, and 5 bases stayed unmatched. CDR3 DNA: TGTGCCAGCAGCTTAGGGACAGTACAAGAGACCCAGTACTTC. As protein: CASSLGTVQETQYF.

V gene TRBV19 combines with J gene TRBJ1-1, with TRBD1 matching over 7 bases. Trimming cost V 2 bases and J 4 bases; bases outside gene matches: 4. CDR1 and CDR2 from the germline V gene are LNHDA and SQIVND (reference sequence). CDR3 length: 14 residues. The CDR3 bases are TGTGCCAGTAGTATAAATTACAGGGGCACTGAAGCTTTCTTT. This translates into CASSINYRGTEAFF.

The count of this clone is one. The chain combines TRBV5-5 with TRBJ2-5; TRBD2 matches at 11 bases. Germline CDR1 SGHKS, CDR2 YYEKEE (reference sequence). V shed 9 bases, J shed 3 bases, and the junction held 4 bases outside the gene matches. The CDR3 totals 13 residues. This CDR3 reads CATTLAGEETQYF. The CDR3 coding sequence is TGTGCCACTACACTAGCGGGGGAAGAGACCCAGTACTTC.

The chain uses TRBV2 and TRBJ2-7, with 10 bases that match TRBD2. Trimming took 6 bases from V and 7 from J; bases not matched to a gene: 9. This CDR3 has 14 residues. CDR1 is SNHLY, CDR2 FYNNEI, per germline. The CDR3 spells CASRRLAGSGEQYF. The CDR3 coding sequence is TGTGCCAGCAGACGACTAGCGGGTTCTGGGGAGCAGTACTTC. Supplemented by reference TRBV2 and TRBJ2-7, the full variable domain reads EPEVTQTPSHQVTQMGQEVILRCVPISNHLYFYWYRQILGQKVEFLVSFYNNEISEKSEIFDDQFSVERPDGSNFTLKIRSTKLEDSAMYFCASRRLAGSGEQYFGPGTRLTVT.

The chain has TRBV5-1 and TRBJ1-6, with TRBD1 matching over 10 bases. The germline gives CDR1 SGHRS, CDR2 YFSETQ. The length of the CDR3 is 16 residues. The V and J ends lost 4 bases and 6 bases, in that order; junction bases with no gene match: 7. The CDR3 reads CASSGGQGSLNSPLHF. Here the CDR3 DNA reads TGCGCCAGCAGCGGGGGACAGGGGTCCCTTAATTCACCCCTCCACTTT. Full variable domain (rest looked up from reference TRBV5-1 and TRBJ1-6): KAGVTQTPRYLIKTRGQQVTLSCSPISGHRSVSWYQQTPGQGLQFLFEYFSETQRNKGNFPGRFSGRQFSNSRSEMNVSTLELGDSALYLCASSGGQGSLNSPLHFGNGTRLTVT.

J is TRBJ2-7 and V is TRBV19; D is possibly TRBD1 (5 bases). Germline CDR1 LNHDA, CDR2 SQIVND (reference sequence). Trimming shortened V by 6 bases and J by 0 bases, and 12 bases separated the two germline ends. The CDR3 totals 14 residues. CDR3 amino acids: CASRKGISSYEQYF. DNA for the CDR3: TGTGCCAGTAGGAAGGGGATAAGCTCCTACGAGCAGTACTTC.